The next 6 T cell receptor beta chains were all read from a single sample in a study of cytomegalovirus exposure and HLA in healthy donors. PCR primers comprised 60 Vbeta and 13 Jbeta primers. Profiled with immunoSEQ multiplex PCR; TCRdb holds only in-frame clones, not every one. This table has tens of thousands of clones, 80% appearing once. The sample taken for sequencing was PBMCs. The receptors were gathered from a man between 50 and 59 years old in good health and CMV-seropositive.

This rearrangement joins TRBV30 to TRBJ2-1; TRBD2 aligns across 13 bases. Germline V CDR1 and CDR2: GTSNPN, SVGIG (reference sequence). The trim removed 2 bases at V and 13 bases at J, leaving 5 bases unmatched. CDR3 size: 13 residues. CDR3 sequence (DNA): TGTGCCTGGAGTTTGGGACTAGCGGGAATACAGTTCTTC. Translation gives CAWSLGLAGIQFF.

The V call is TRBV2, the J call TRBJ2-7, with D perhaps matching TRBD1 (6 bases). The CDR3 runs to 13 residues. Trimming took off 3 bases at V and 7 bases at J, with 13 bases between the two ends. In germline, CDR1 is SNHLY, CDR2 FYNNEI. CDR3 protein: CASSDGWQGEQYF. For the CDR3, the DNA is TGTGCCAGCAGTGATGGATGGCAGGGGGAGCAGTACTTC.

The CDR3 is CASSRRLAGELQETQYF. DNA of the CDR3: TGTGCCAGCTCACGACGACTAGCGGGAGAGCTTCAAGAGACCCAGTACTTC. This chain connects TRBV18 to TRBJ2-5; 12 bases agree with TRBD2. Germline CDR1 KGHSH, CDR2 LQKENI. Trimming took 4 bases from V and 2 from J; bases not matched to a gene: 8. The CDR3 runs to 17 residues.

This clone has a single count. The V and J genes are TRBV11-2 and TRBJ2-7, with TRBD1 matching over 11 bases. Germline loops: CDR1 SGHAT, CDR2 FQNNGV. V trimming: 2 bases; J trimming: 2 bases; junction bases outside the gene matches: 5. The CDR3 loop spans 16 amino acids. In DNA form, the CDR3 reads TGTGCCAGCAGCTTACCCGGGACAGGGGGGCCCTACGAGCAGTACTTC. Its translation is CASSLPGTGGPYEQYF. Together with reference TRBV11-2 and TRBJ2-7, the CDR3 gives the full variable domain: EAGVAQSPRYKIIEKRQSVAFWCNPISGHATLYWYQQILGQGPKLLIQFQNNGVVDDSQLPKDRFSAERLKGVDSTLKIQPAKLEDSAVYLCASSLPGTGGPYEQYFGPGTRLTVT.

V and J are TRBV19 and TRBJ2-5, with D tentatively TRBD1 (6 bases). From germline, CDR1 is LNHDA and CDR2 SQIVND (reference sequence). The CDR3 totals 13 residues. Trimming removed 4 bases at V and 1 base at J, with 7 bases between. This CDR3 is CASSRTVQETQYF. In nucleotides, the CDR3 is TGTGCCAGTAGTAGGACAGTCCAAGAGACCCAGTACTTC.

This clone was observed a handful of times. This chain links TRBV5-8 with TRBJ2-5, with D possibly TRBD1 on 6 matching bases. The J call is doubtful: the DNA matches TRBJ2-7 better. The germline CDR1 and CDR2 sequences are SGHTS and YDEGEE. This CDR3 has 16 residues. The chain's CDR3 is CASSWWTVSSSYEQYF. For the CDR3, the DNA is TGTGCCAGCAGCTGGTGGACAGTGAGTAGCTCCTACGAGCAGTACTTC.